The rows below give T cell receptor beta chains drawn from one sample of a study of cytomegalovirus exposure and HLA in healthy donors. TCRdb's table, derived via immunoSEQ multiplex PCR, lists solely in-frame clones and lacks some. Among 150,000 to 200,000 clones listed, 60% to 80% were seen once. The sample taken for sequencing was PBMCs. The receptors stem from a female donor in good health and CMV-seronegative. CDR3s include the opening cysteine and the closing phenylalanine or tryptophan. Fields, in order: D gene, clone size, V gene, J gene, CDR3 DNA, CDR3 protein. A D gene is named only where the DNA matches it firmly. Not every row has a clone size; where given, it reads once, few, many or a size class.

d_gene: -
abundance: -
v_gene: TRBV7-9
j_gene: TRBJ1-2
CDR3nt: TGTTCCAGCAGCTTCGACAGCGACTATGGCTACACCTTC
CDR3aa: CSSSFDSDYGYTF

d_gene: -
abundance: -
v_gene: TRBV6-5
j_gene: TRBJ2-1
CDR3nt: TGTGCCAGCAGTTACGGGGCAGGGTGGAATGAGCAGTTCTTC
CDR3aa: CASSYGAGWNEQFF

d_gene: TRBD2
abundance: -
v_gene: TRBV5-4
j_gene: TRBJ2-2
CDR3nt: TGTGCCAGCAGCCCGGGACTAGCGGGGGGGCCCACCGGGGAGCTGTTTTTT
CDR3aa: CASSPGLAGGPTGELFF

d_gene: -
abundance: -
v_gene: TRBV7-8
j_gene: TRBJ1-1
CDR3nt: TGTGCCAGTTTACAGGTTAACACTGAAGCTTTCTTT
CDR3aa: CASLQVNTEAFF

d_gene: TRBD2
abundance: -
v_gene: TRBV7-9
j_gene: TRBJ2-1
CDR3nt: TGTGCCAGCAGCTTAGAACTAGCGGGGGGGAGAAATGAGCAGTTCTTC
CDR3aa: CASSLELAGGRNEQFF

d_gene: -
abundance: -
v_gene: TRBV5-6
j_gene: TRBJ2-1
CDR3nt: TGTGCCAGCAGCAACTTCGTCCAGGGAATTGGAAGGGATGAGCAGTTCTTC
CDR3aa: CASSNFVQGIGRDEQFF

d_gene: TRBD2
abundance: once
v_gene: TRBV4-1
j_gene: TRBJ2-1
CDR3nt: TGCGCCAGCAGCCAAGATAGCGGGCCCTACAATGAGCAGTTCTTC
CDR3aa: CASSQDSGPYNEQFF

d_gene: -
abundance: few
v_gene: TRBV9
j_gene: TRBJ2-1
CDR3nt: TGTGCCAGCAGTTACCGACTAAACACCTACAATGAGCAGTTCTTC
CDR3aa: CASSYRLNTYNEQFF

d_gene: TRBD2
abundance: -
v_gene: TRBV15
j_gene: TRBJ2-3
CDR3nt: TGTGCCACCAGCAGGGCTCTTAGCGGGGTAGGCACAGATACGCAGTATTTT
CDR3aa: CATSRALSGVGTDTQYF

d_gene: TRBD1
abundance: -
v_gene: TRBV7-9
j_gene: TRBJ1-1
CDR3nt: TGTGCCAGCAGCTTCCGGGACAGCCTTACTGAAGCTTTCTTT
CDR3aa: CASSFRDSLTEAFF

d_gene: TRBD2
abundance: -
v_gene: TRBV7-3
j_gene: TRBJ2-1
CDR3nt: TGTGCCAGCAGCTTAGCGGGAGGGCCCAATGAGCAGTTCTTC
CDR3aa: CASSLAGGPNEQFF

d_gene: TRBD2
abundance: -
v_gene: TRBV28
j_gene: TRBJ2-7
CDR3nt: TGTGCCAGCAGTCCCGGGACTAGCGGTTCCTACGAGCAGTACTTC
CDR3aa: CASSPGTSGSYEQYF

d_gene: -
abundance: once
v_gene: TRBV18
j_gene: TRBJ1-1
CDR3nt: TGTGCCAGCTCACCACGGGATCTGCCAGGGCTCACTGAAGCTTTCTTT
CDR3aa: CASSPRDLPGLTEAFF

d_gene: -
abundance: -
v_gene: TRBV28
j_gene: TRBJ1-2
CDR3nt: TGTGCCAGCAGGCAAATTACAGGATCTGGCTACACCTTC
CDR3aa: CASRQITGSGYTF

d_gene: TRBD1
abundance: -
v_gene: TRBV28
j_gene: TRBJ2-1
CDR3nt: TGTGCCAGCAGTTTACCCGGGACAGGGGGCGTCAATGAGCAGTTCTTC
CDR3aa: CASSLPGTGGVNEQFF

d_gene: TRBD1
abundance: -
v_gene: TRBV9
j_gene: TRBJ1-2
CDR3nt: TGTGCCAGCAGCGTAGACTCAGGGGGTGGCTACACCTTC
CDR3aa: CASSVDSGGGYTF

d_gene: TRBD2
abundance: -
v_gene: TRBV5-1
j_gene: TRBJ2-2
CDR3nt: TGCGCCAGCAGCCCCCCGACTAGCGGGGGACTAAACACCGGGGAGCTGTTTTTT
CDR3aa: CASSPPTSGGLNTGELFF

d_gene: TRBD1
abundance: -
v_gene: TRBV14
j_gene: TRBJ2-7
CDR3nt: TGTGCCAGCAGCCAAGAATTTGTAGGGGGCGGGCAGTACTTC
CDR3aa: CASSQEFVGGGQYF

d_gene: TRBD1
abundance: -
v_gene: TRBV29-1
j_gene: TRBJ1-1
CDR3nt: TGCAGCGTCGAACAGGGGCCCAACACTGAAGCTTTCTTT
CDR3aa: CSVEQGPNTEAFF

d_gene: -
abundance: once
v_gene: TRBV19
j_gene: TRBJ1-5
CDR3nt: TGTGCCAGTACCCCCGGGGGGCTAAGCAATCAGCCCCAGCATTTT
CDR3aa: CASTPGGLSNQPQHF

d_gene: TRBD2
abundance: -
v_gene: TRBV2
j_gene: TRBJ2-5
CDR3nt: TGTGCCAGCAGGACCGGACTAGCGGGAGGGCCGATGAATAGAGAGACCCAGTACTTC
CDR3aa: CASRTGLAGGPMNRETQYF

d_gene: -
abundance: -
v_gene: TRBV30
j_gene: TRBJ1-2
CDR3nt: TGTGCCTGGAGTGTACGAGGGAAGACAGGCCGAAGAGCTAACTATGGCTACACCTTC
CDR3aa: CAWSVRGKTGRRANYGYTF

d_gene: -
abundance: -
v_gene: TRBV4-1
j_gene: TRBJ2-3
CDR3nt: TGCGCCAGCAGGGACTTACGGACAGATACGCAGTATTTT
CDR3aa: CASRDLRTDTQYF

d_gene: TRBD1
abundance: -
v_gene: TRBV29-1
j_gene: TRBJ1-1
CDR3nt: TGCAGCGTAAAAGGACAGGCTAACACTGAAGCTTTCTTT
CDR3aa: CSVKGQANTEAFF

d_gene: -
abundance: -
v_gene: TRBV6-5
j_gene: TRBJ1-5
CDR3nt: TGTGCCAGCAGTTACTCAGGGCAGGGGAGCAATCAGCCCCAGCATTTT
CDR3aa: CASSYSGQGSNQPQHF

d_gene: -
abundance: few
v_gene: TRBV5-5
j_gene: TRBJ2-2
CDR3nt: TGTGCCAGCAGCTTACGACAGACGATCACCGGGGAGCTGTTTTTT
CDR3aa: CASSLRQTITGELFF

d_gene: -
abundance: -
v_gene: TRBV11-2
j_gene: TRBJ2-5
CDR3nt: TGTGCCAGCAGCTTAGAGGTCCTAGAGGGAGAAGAGACCCAGTACTTC
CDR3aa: CASSLEVLEGEETQYF

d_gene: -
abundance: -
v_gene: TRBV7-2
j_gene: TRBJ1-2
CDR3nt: TGTGCCAGCAGCTTTACGGGCTATGGCTACACCTTC
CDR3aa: CASSFTGYGYTF

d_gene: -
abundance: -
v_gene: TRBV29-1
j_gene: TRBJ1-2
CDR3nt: TGCAGCGCATTCCGGGGAGGGCCCGACTATGGCTACACCTTC
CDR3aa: CSAFRGGPDYGYTF

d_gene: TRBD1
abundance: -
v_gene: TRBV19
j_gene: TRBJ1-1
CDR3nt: TGTGCCAGTAGTCATCGTCGAGGGACAGCACAGAACACTGAAGCTTTCTTT
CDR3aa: CASSHRRGTAQNTEAFF

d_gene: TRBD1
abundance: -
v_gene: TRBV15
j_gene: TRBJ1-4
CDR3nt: TGTGCCACCAGCACAGATACAGGGGGCCGTGAAAAACTGTTTTTT
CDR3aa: CATSTDTGGREKLFF

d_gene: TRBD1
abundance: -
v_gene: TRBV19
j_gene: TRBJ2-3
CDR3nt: TGTGCCAGTAGTACTCATCCGGGACAGGGGGCAGATACGCAGTATTTT
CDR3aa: CASSTHPGQGADTQYF

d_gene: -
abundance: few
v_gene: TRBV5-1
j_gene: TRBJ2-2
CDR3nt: TGCGCCAGCAGCTACGACAGTCCCTCCAACACCGGGGAGCTGTTTTTT
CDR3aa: CASSYDSPSNTGELFF

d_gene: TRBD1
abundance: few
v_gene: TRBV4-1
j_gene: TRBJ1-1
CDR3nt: TGCGCCAGCAGCCGAGGACAGGGGAACGGTGAAGCTTTCTTT
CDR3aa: CASSRGQGNGEAFF

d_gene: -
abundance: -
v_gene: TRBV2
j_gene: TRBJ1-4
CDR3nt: TGTGCCAGCAGCCGAGCAGGGGCAACTAATGAAAAACTGTTTTTT
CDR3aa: CASSRAGATNEKLFF

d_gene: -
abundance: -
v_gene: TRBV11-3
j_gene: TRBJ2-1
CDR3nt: TGTGCCAGCAGGGATCGGAGAAGCTCCTACAATGAGCAGTTCTTC
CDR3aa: CASRDRRSSYNEQFF

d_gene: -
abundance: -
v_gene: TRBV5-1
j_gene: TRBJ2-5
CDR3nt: TGCGCCAGCAGTGAAACGCCAGTCTTAGAGACCCAGTACTTC
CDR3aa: CASSETPVLETQYF

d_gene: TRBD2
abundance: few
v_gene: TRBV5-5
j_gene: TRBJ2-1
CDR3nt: TGTGCCAGCAGCCCCAGAGTAGCGGGGGATGAGCAGTTCTTC
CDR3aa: CASSPRVAGDEQFF

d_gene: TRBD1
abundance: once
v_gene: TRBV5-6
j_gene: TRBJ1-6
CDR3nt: TGTGCCAGCAGCGGTACCGGGACAGAGTTTAATTCACCCCTCCACTTT
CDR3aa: CASSGTGTEFNSPLHF

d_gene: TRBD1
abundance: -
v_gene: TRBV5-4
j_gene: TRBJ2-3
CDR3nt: TGTGCCAGCAGCTTCGACAGGGGTGATACGCAGTATTTT
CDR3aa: CASSFDRGDTQYF

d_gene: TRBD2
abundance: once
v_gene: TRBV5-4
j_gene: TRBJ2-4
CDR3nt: TGTGCCAGCAGCACCTTCGGGACTAGCGGGTGGGAAAACATTCAGTACTTC
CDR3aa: CASSTFGTSGWENIQYF

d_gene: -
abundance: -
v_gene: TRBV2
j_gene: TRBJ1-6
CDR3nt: TGTGCCAGCAGTGAAGCTTCGGGGTTGGGTTCACCCCTCTACTTT
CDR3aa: CASSEASGLGSPLYF

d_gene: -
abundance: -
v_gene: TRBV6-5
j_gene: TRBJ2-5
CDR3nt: TGTGCCAGCAGTTTGTTCGCCACTAAGACCCAGTACTTC
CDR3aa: CASSLFATKTQYF

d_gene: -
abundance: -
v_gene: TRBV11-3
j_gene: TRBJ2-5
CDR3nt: TGTGCCAGCAGCTTAGGCGGGGCAGGGGGCCAAGAGACCCAGTACTTC
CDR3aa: CASSLGGAGGQETQYF